This entry lists 2 T cell receptor beta chains sequenced from one sample in a study of response to subunit inactivated influenza vaccine. TCRdb reanalysed the RT-PCR reads using MiXCR and keeps one entry per CDR3 protein. Altogether approximately 570,000 distinct CDR3 sequences are present, 6.5% to 8% being singletons, with the ten largest covering over 10%. Sequencing used PBMCs from blood, obtained 23 months after vaccination. The receptors stem from a man in his fifties or sixties who received an inactivated influenza vaccine.

The rearrangement uses TRBV7-2 and TRBJ2-4; 10 positions agree with TRBD2. The germline CDR1 and CDR2 sequences are SGHTA and FQGNSA. The ends lost 5 bases at V and 5 bases at J; junction bases unmatched: 9. The CDR3 length is 16 residues. This CDR3 is CASSLERGGYQNIQYF. The CDR3, as DNA: TGTGCCAGCAGCCTAGAGCGGGGGGGCTACCAAAACATTCAGTACTTC.

The gene calls are TRBV20-1 and TRBJ2-7, with TRBD2 as a possible D gene (5 bases). Germline values: CDR1 DFQATT, CDR2 SNEGSKA (reference sequence). V lost 4 bases and J lost 5, with 15 bases in between. CDR3 size: 13 residues. The CDR3: CSAIPGYSDEQYF. The CDR3 nucleotides read TGCAGTGCTATACCGGGGTATTCAGACGAGCAGTACTTC.